These 31 T cell receptor beta chains originate from one sample sequenced in a study of blood T cell repertoires in COVID-19 (dated by TCRdb to the early 2020s). To prepare the library, the immunoSEQ multiplex PCR assay was applied. TCRdb re-hosts the immuneACCESS table, in-frame sequences only. Its copies lack some clones; in the studies checked, an unresolved V gene accounts for under half of them, and the cause for the rest is not known. Across this sample there are approximately 200,000 clones, with 85% seen only once. The ten largest clones represent under 20% of the sample. Source material: PBMCs or T cells enriched from blood (not recorded which). Receptor source: a man in his forties or fifties who had recovered from COVID-19.

CDR3 protein: CASSPDNSDTEAFF. The DNA for the CDR3 is TGTGCCAGCTCACCGGATAACAGTGACACTGAAGCTTTCTTT. The chain has TRBV18 and TRBJ1-1; D is ambiguous. V lost 3 bases to trimming and J lost 3 bases, with 11 bases between them. Germline V gives CDR1 KGHSH, CDR2 LQKENI. CDR3 size: 14 residues.

V gene TRBV5-4 combines with J gene TRBJ2-2; no clear D. This CDR3 is built from 13 residues. The V gene's germline CDR1 is SGHNT and CDR2 YYREEE (reference sequence). Trimming stripped 0 bases from V and 5 bases from J, with 5 bases between. CDR3 in amino acids: CASSLDATGELFF. In DNA, the CDR3 is TGTGCCAGCAGCTTGGATGCGACCGGGGAGCTGTTTTTT.

This clone was observed a single time. The J gene is TRBJ1-2, the V gene TRBV11-3; a possible D gene is TRBD1 (6 bases). Germline lookup yields CDR1 SGHNT and CDR2 YENEEA. The CDR3 is 17 residues long. V was cut by 3 bases and J by 2 bases, with 19 bases left in between. In nucleotides, the CDR3 is TGTGCCAGCAGCTTCAGCGGGGACACCGCAAGAAACTATGGCTACACCTTC. It translates to CASSFSGDTARNYGYTF.

The chain links TRBV6-1 to TRBJ1-2; 10 nucleotides align to TRBD1. CDR1 is MNHNS, CDR2 SASEGT, per germline. The CDR3 sequence is 17 residues long. Germline trimming cut 4 bases from V and 1 base from J; bases unmatched to any gene: 9. CDR3 in amino acids: CASSADRGLKGNYGYTF. As DNA, the CDR3 is TGTGCCAGCAGTGCCGACAGGGGGCTAAAGGGTAACTATGGCTACACCTTC.

This clone was observed a handful of times. The chain employs TRBV6-5 and TRBJ1-1; D is perhaps TRBD1 (5 bases). V was trimmed by 4 bases and J by 5 bases, leaving 14 bases between them. This CDR3 is built from 14 residues. Germline loops: CDR1 MNHEY, CDR2 SVGAGI. CDR3 sequence reads: CASSLARVETEAFF. CDR3 DNA sequence: TGTGCCAGCAGTTTAGCCAGGGTGGAGACTGAAGCTTTCTTT.

This clone was counted once. This chain links TRBV18 with TRBJ2-2; tentative D call: TRBD1 (5 bases). The V gene's germline CDR1 is KGHSH and CDR2 LQKENI. V lost 1 base and J lost 0, with 9 bases in between. The CDR3 runs to 16 residues. The DNA of the CDR3 is TGTGCCAGCTCACCACGAGCAGGGACGAACACCGGGGAGCTGTTTTTT. Encoded protein: CASSPRAGTNTGELFF.

The V call is TRBV14, the J call TRBJ2-5, with TRBD2 identical over 9 bases. After removal of 0 bases from V and 5 bases from J, the junction contained 16 bases not matched to a gene. The CDR3 has 19 residues. Germline V gene sequence: CDR1 SGHDN, CDR2 FVKESK. The CDR3 sequence is CASSQEGVYSGSSGETQYF. The CDR3 DNA sequence: TGTGCCAGCAGCCAAGAGGGGGTTTATAGCGGGAGTTCAGGTGAGACCCAGTACTTC. Full variable domain (outside the CDR3, taken from reference TRBV14 and TRBJ2-5): EAGVTQFPSHSVIEKGQTVTLRCDPISGHDNLYWYRRVMGKEIKFLLHFVKESKQDESGMPNNRFLAERTGGTYSTLKVQPAELEDSGVYFCASSQEGVYSGSSGETQYFGPGTRLLVL.

The sample holds one count of this clone. Other DNA sequences from this sample encode an identical CDR3 as well. This chain connects TRBV3-1 (or the pseudogene TRBV3-2) to TRBJ2-3; 7 bases fit TRBD2. With 0 bases clipped from V and 1 base from J, the junction kept 7 bases outside the gene matches. Germline V lookup: CDR1 LGHDT, CDR2 YNNKEL (reference sequence). The CDR3 length is 17 residues. CDR3 sequence reads: CASSQDLRLAGTDTQYF. CDR3 in DNA: TGTGCCAGCAGCCAAGATCTACGACTAGCAGGCACAGATACGCAGTATTTT.

The V gene is TRBV28, the J gene TRBJ1-5; D not resolved. This CDR3 region has 14 residues. CDR1 and CDR2 (germline): MDHEN, SYDVKM. Trimming removed 1 base at V and 11 bases at J, with 15 bases between. The CDR3 sequence: CASSLYPLAESQHF. CDR3 DNA: TGTGCCAGCAGTTTATACCCTCTGGCAGAATCCCAGCATTTT.

The genes are TRBV12-5 and TRBJ2-1; the match to TRBD2 covers 9 bases. The CDR3 is 17 residues long. The J segment lost 0 bases and the V segment lost 2 bases, leaving 5 bases of the junction unmatched. Germline CDR1 LGHNT, CDR2 FRNRAP. CDR3 amino acids: CASGLLLAGSSYNEQFF. The DNA of the CDR3 is TGTGCTAGTGGTTTGCTTCTAGCGGGGAGCTCCTACAATGAGCAGTTCTTC.

The chain couples TRBV9 to TRBJ2-1, with 8 bases fitting TRBD1. The trim removed 2 bases at V and 3 bases at J, leaving 4 bases unmatched. Germline V lookup: CDR1 SGDLS, CDR2 YYNGEE. The CDR3 loop spans 15 amino acids. The CDR3 nucleotides are TGTGCCAGCAGCGTTTCGGGACAGGACTACAATGAGCAGTTCTTC. The encoded protein is CASSVSGQDYNEQFF.

This chain uses TRBV5-1 with TRBJ2-3, with TRBD2 as a possible D gene (7 bases). V was trimmed by 0 bases and J by 2 bases, leaving 10 bases between them. Germline V gives CDR1 SGHRS, CDR2 YFSETQ. The CDR3 loop spans 15 amino acids. The CDR3 protein is CASSLAGGHTDTQYF. The CDR3 nucleotides read TGCGCCAGCAGCTTGGCGGGGGGACACACAGATACGCAGTATTTT. Filled out from reference TRBV5-1 and TRBJ2-3, the complete variable domain reads KAGVTQTPRYLIKTRGQQVTLSCSPISGHRSVSWYQQTPGQGLQFLFEYFSETQRNKGNFPGRFSGRQFSNSRSEMNVSTLELGDSALYLCASSLAGGHTDTQYFGPGTRLTVL.

The V call is TRBV3-1 (or the pseudogene TRBV3-2), the J call TRBJ1-2, with 8 bases matching TRBD1. The CDR3 runs to 14 residues. The V segment lost 3 bases and the J segment 8 bases; nucleotides outside the gene matches: 8. Germline CDR1 is LGHDT and CDR2 is YNNKEL (reference sequence). CDR3 coding DNA: TGTGCCAGCAGCCAGGTTACAGGGGGAGCGGGCTACACCTTC. It specifies CASSQVTGGAGYTF.

V and J are TRBV5-4 and TRBJ1-2; no firm D call. V was trimmed by 5 bases and J by 4 bases, leaving 12 bases between them. Germline V lookup: CDR1 SGHNT, CDR2 YYREEE (reference sequence). The CDR3 is made up of 13 amino acids. The CDR3 protein is CASSSRRVYGYTF. The CDR3 nucleotides read TGTGCCAGCAGTTCCCGGCGGGTCTATGGCTACACCTTC.

This clone turned up a few times. This chain uses TRBV6-5 with TRBJ2-1; tentative D call: TRBD2 (6 bases). The ends were cut back, 5 bases at V and 5 bases at J, with 16 bases in the middle. CDR3 size: 15 residues. Germline V gene lookup returns CDR1 MNHEY and CDR2 SVGAGI. Here the CDR3 DNA reads TGTGCCAGCAGTCCCGACGGGAGCCCACACAATGAGCAGTTCTTC. Its protein is CASSPDGSPHNEQFF.

This chain uses TRBV13 with TRBJ2-3, with 12 bases matching TRBD2. Germline values: CDR1 PRHDT, CDR2 FYEKMQ (reference sequence). CDR3 size: 16 residues. V was clipped by 3 bases and J by 6 bases; unmatched bases: 7. The CDR3 DNA reads TGTGCCAGCAGCTTGAGACTAGCGGGAGATGGGGATACGCAGTATTTT. It codes for CASSLRLAGDGDTQYF.

V is TRBV13 and J is TRBJ2-1, with 8 bases lining up with TRBD2. Per the germline V gene, CDR1 is PRHDT and CDR2 is FYEKMQ (reference sequence). V shed 1 base and J 4 bases; nucleotides not matched to a gene: 3. CDR3 length equals 15 residues. For the CDR3, the DNA is TGTGCCAGCAGCTTAGAACTAGCGGCTTACAATGAGCAGTTCTTC. Translating it yields CASSLELAAYNEQFF.

The CDR3 reads CASSSVAGNTGELFF. The CDR3 coding sequence is TGTGCCAGCAGTTCCGTGGCAGGGAACACCGGGGAGCTGTTTTTT. The chain combines TRBV27 with TRBJ2-2, with D unresolved. The V gene's germline CDR1 is MNHEY and CDR2 SMNVEV (reference sequence). Trimming took off 4 bases at V and 1 base at J, with 10 bases between the two ends. This CDR3 contains 15 residues.

V is TRBV19 and J is TRBJ2-1; D not certain. This CDR3 region has 16 residues. CDR1 LNHDA and CDR2 SQIVND come from the germline V gene (reference sequence). The V end lost 1 base, the J end lost 5 bases, and 15 bases lay between the germline ends. CDR3 in DNA: TGTGCCAGTAGTATAGGAACTCGGAGTATGAACAATGAGCAGTTCTTC. Amino acids: CASSIGTRSMNNEQFF.

The V and J genes are TRBV15 and TRBJ2-7; D remains unclear. Germline-derived CDR1 and CDR2 are LNHNV and YYDKDF (reference sequence). This CDR3 contains 14 residues. Deletions cut 0 bases from V and 3 bases from J, with 9 bases between. The CDR3 loop is CATSRDLVNYEQYF. The DNA for the CDR3 is TGTGCCACCAGCAGAGATTTAGTGAACTACGAGCAGTACTTC.

J is TRBJ2-7 and V is TRBV18; TRBD2 agrees at 11 bases. The CDR3 totals 14 residues. J was trimmed by 5 bases and V by 5 bases; bases with no gene match: 5. Germline values: CDR1 KGHSH, CDR2 LQKENI. Here the CDR3 reads CASSSSGRIDEQYF. CDR3 coding DNA: TGTGCCAGCTCATCTAGCGGGAGGATCGACGAGCAGTACTTC.

The rearrangement uses TRBV13 and TRBJ2-3, with D tentatively TRBD2 (6 bases). Per the germline V gene, CDR1 is PRHDT and CDR2 is FYEKMQ (reference sequence). CDR3 length: 14 amino acids. The ends were cut back, 5 bases at V and 0 bases at J, with 9 bases in the middle. The CDR3 DNA reads TGTGCCAGCAGCCGGGGGACTAGCACAGATACGCAGTATTTT. This codes for CASSRGTSTDTQYF.

V and J are TRBV5-8 and TRBJ1-1; D uncertain. Germline CDR1 reads SGHTS; CDR2 reads YDEGEE. V lost 1 base and J lost 1, with 8 bases in between. The CDR3 length is 14 residues. The CDR3 region is CASSLRNRNTEAFF. The CDR3 DNA is TGTGCCAGCAGCTTGAGGAACAGGAACACTGAAGCTTTCTTT.

The chain uses TRBV6-6 and TRBJ2-7; D possibly corresponds to TRBD2 (5 bases). Trimming took 0 bases from V and 6 from J, leaving 9 bases between them. This CDR3 is 13 amino acids long. CDR1 and CDR2 (germline): MNHNY, SVGAGI (reference sequence). The CDR3 DNA reads as TGTGCCAGCAGTTACTCTAGCGCCCCCGAGCAGTACTTC. Amino acid sequence: CASSYSSAPEQYF.

The chain carries TRBV30 and TRBJ2-7; D is possibly TRBD1 (5 bases). In germline, CDR1 is GTSNPN, CDR2 SVGIG (reference sequence). CDR3 length: 12 residues. Trimming shortened V by 8 bases and J by 7 bases, and 18 bases separated the two germline ends. The DNA of the CDR3 is TGTGCCGGGGCCACCCCCTCTCAGGAGCAGTACTTC. Its translation is CAGATPSQEQYF.

The V gene is TRBV12-3 or TRBV12-4, the J gene TRBJ2-7; D remains unclear. V lost 4 bases and J 3 bases, leaving 7 bases between the germline ends. This CDR3 has 12 amino acids. CDR3: CASSSSVYEQYF. CDR3 DNA sequence: TGTGCCAGCAGTTCGTCGGTCTACGAGCAGTACTTC.

The J gene is TRBJ1-2, the V gene TRBV11-2; maybe TRBD1 (5 bases). The CDR3 sequence is 14 residues long. Per germline, CDR1 SGHAT and CDR2 FQNNGV. Trimming left V 5 bases short and J 8 bases short, with 18 bases between. The CDR3 is CASSNKIGGLGYTF. The CDR3 bases are TGTGCCAGCAGCAACAAGATCGGGGGGTTGGGCTACACCTTC.

The chain recombines TRBV9 with TRBJ2-2; D is possibly TRBD2 (6 bases). This CDR3 region has 15 residues. The ends were cut back, 5 bases at V and 6 bases at J, with 17 bases in the middle. Germline loops: CDR1 SGDLS, CDR2 YYNGEE. The CDR3 sequence: CASRGDRGGAGELFF. The CDR3 region has the DNA TGTGCCAGCAGGGGGGACCGCGGCGGGGCCGGGGAGCTGTTTTTT.

The chain employs TRBV13 and TRBJ2-3; the D is unclear. The CDR3 sequence is 12 residues long. V was cut by 0 bases and J by 4 bases, with 2 bases left in between. Germline V gene data show CDR1 as PRHDT and CDR2 as FYEKMQ (reference sequence). CDR3 nucleotide sequence: TGTGCCAGCAGCTTAGGCTCAGATACGCAGTATTTT. Translated, it gives CASSLGSDTQYF.

The chain employs TRBV19 and TRBJ2-3, with TRBD2 identical over 7 bases. The CDR3 is 15 residues long. The germline V gene has CDR1 LNHDA and CDR2 SQIVND (reference sequence). J lost 2 bases, V lost 5 bases, and 7 bases had no gene match. The CDR3, as DNA: TGTGCCAGTAGTCCAGCGGGATATAACACAGATACGCAGTATTTT. It translates to CASSPAGYNTDTQYF.

The chain uses TRBV28 and TRBJ2-7; weak D call: TRBD1 (5 bases). V lost 7 bases and J 1 base, leaving 11 bases between the germline ends. This CDR3 region has 13 residues. Germline assignment: CDR1 MDHEN and CDR2 SYDVKM. The CDR3 nucleotides are TGTGCCAGCAAGCCGGACACATCCTACGAGCAGTACTTC. The encoded protein is CASKPDTSYEQYF.